This T cell receptor (beta chain) was retrieved from a study of cytomegalovirus exposure and HLA in healthy donors. Study information: For the approximately 360 genotyped donors, more than 80% fell within the Caucasian-associated ancestry cluster.

Study-wide findings and caveats: Accounts indicate the classifier identified cytomegalovirus status with strong specificity and sensitivity. 150 or so TCR beta chains were listed as cytomegalovirus-associated.

This CDR3 is 16 amino acids long. Germline values: CDR1 SGDLS, CDR2 YYNGEE. V gave up 2 bases and J gave up 7 bases, with 18 bases separating them. As to this clone: No antigen is known for it.

Vbeta (60) and Jbeta (13) primers were used in the PCR. Method: immunoSEQ multiplex PCR; TCRdb's copy keeps in-frame clones and lacks some. The table shows roughly 160,000 clones, with 60% to 80% occurring only once. Sequencing was done on a sample of PBMCs. The V call is TRBV9, the J call TRBJ2-2; tentative D call: TRBD1 (6 bases). This receptor was identified in a man in his forties or fifties in good health and CMV-seropositive. CDR3 sequence reads: CASSVQDRPWGGELFF. CDR3 sequence (DNA): TGTGCCAGCAGCGTTCAAGACAGGCCTTGGGGCGGGGAGCTGTTTTTT.